This is a list of T cell receptor beta chains from one sample in a study of T cells after yellow fever vaccination. TCRdb fed the 5' RACE reads into MiXCR, producing one record per CDR3 protein. Of fewer than 650,000 distinct CDR3 sequences listed, roughly a fifth are singletons. Here the sequenced sample was PBMCs, taken less than 25 days after the first yellow fever vaccination. These receptors all come from a man aged 18 to 29 who received the YFV17D yellow fever vaccine. The CDR3 runs from the conserved cysteine through the conserved F or W. Part of the rows lack a size; the others show once, few, many or a class for expanded clones.

TRBJ2-2,.,TRBV7-2,CASSLRRQKNTGELFF
TRBJ1-1,few,TRBV7-2,CASSLALGMGTEAFF
TRBJ2-2,.,TRBV5-5,CASSLAAGTQITGELFF
TRBJ1-6,.,TRBV15,CATSRDSGFDSPLHF
TRBJ2-2,.,TRBV20-1,CCAYFPRQGEAGELFF
TRBJ2-7,few,TRBV5-1,CASSSSEYNEQYF
TRBJ1-2,.,TRBV6-5,CASSYSSRSWERVFYTF
TRBJ1-5,.,TRBV5-5,CASSRDTGYQPQHF
TRBJ1-5,few,TRBV29-1,CSVGGQGDQPQHF
TRBJ2-3,.,TRBV7-6,CASSLEAGRDTQYF
TRBJ1-2,few,TRBV6-1,CASRNFQMQHYGYTF
TRBJ2-7,.,TRBV20-1,CSARVPRDSYEQYF
TRBJ2-3,few,TRBV4-3,CASSRKASRGGPTDTQYF
TRBJ1-4,.,TRBV5-6,CASSRTGEKLFF
TRBJ2-5,few,TRBV5-1,CASSPGGFQETQYF
TRBJ1-6,few,TRBV5-1,CASSLNRDNSPLHF
TRBJ2-6,.,TRBV4-2,CASSHLDRGSGANVLTF
TRBJ2-1,few,TRBV29-1,CSVDRDRTVSAYNEQFF
TRBJ1-1,.,TRBV14,CASSPWGGGEAFF
TRBJ1-2,few,TRBV7-9,CASSFNGPRGYTF
TRBJ2-5,.,TRBV7-9,CASSPGAAVWETQYF
TRBJ2-1,.,TRBV12-3/TRBV12-4,CASSPGLTRGTYNEQFF
TRBJ2-2,few,TRBV5-5,CASTPGASPGELFF
TRBJ1-1,.,TRBV7-2,CASSPPWGNTEAFF
TRBJ2-5,few,TRBV20-1,CSAREGGETQYF
TRBJ2-3,few,TRBV5-1,CASSFGLAGAMDTQYF
TRBJ1-3,once,TRBV12-3/TRBV12-4,CASSSPRTGVSGNTIYF
TRBJ1-2,.,TRBV25-1,CASSDSWGSYGYTF
TRBJ2-1,.,TRBV9,CASSGIGVEQFF
TRBJ2-3,few,TRBV28,CASTKAGTSGPPRDTQYF
TRBJ2-3,.,TRBV12-3/TRBV12-4,CASSLGSSTADTQYF
TRBJ2-7,.,TRBV2,CASRGTFSYEQYF
TRBJ2-7,.,TRBV3-1,CASSQDGKGGSYEQYF
TRBJ1-3,.,TRBV4-1,CASSQGVVSGNTIYF